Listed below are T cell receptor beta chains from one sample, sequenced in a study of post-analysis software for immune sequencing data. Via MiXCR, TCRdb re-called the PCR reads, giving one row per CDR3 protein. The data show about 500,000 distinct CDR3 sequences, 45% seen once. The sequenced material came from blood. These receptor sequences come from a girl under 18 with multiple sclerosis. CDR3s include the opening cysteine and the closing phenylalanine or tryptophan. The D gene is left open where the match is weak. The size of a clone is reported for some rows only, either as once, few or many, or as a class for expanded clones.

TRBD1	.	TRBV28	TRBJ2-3	TGTGCCAGCAGTTTTCCACAGGGGGACACAGATACGCAGTATTTT	CASSFPQGDTDTQYF
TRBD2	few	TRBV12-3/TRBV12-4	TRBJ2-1	TGTGCCAGCAGTTTCTCGGGGGGAAGAGGGGAGCAGTTCTTC	CASSFSGGRGEQFF
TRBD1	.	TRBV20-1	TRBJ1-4	TGCAGTACGACAGGGGGTGGTGAAAAACTGTTTTTT	CSTTGGGEKLFF
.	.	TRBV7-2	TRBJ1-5	TGTGCCAGCAGCTTGCGGGACGGAGCTTATCAGCCCCAGCATTTT	CASSLRDGAYQPQHF
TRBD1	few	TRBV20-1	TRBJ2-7	TGCAGTGCTAGAGTGGGACAGGGGGGTTCACGGTACTTC	CSARVGQGGSRYF
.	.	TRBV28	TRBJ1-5	TGTGCCAGCAGCAGGTCGCAGCCCCAGCATTTT	CASSRSQPQHF
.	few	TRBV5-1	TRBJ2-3	TGCGCCAGCAGCTTACTAGAGATCGCAGATACGCAGTATTTT	CASSLLEIADTQYF
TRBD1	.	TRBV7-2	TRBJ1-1	TGTGCCAGCAGCTTAGTAACAGGGGGGAACACTGAAGCTTTCTTT	CASSLVTGGNTEAFF
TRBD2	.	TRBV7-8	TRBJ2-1	TGTGCCAGCAGCCCGCGTCGCGGGAGGAATTTGTATGAGCAGTTCTTC	CASSPRRGRNLYEQFF
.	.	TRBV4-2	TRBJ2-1	TGTGCCAGCAGCCAAGAAGGGGCGGCCCAAAGAGGCAATGAGCAGTTCTTC	CASSQEGAAQRGNEQFF
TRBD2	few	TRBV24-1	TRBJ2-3	TGTGCCACCAGTGAACAGGGACTAGCGCCAGATACGCAGTATTTT	CATSEQGLAPDTQYF
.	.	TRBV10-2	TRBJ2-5	TGCGCCAGCAGTGAGTCCGGTACAGTTAAAGAGACCCAGTACTTC	CASSESGTVKETQYF
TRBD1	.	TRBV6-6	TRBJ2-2	TGTGCCAGCGTTGGGACAGGGTCCACCGGGGAGCTGTTTTTT	CASVGTGSTGELFF
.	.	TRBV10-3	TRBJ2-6	TGTGCCATCAGTGAGTCGATAACCCTTTCTTCGAGGGGTTGGTCGTCTGGGGCCAACGTCCTGGCTTTC	CAISESITLSSRGWSSGANVLAF
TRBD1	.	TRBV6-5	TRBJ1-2	TGTGCCAGCAGCCGGAGGACAGGGGGGGACTATGGCTACACCTTC	CASSRRTGGDYGYTF
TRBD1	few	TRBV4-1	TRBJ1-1	TGCGCCAGCAGCCAAGAACATCCGGACAGGCCGGAAGCTTTCTTT	CASSQEHPDRPEAFF
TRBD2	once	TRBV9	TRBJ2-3	TGTGCCAGCAGCGTAGGAGCGGGAAGAGATACGCAGTATTTT	CASSVGAGRDTQYF
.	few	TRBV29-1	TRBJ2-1	TGCAGCGTTGAGGGGCGAATTGAGCAGTTCTTC	CSVEGRIEQFF
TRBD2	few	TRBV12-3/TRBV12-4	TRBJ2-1	TGTGCCAGCAGTACTGGCGGGAGGGGCTATGAGCAGTTCTTC	CASSTGGRGYEQFF
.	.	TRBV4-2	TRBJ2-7	TGTGCCAGCAGCCTTTCAGCTAGCGTCTACGAGCAGTACTTC	CASSLSASVYEQYF
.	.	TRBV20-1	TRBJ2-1	TGCAGTGCTAGTCCGGACAGATCCTACAATGAGCAGTTCTTC	CSASPDRSYNEQFF
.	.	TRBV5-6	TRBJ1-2	TGTGCCAGCAGCTCACCGACAGCCCTCTATGGCTACACCTTC	CASSSPTALYGYTF
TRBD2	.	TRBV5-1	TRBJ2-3	TGCGCCAGCAGCTTCCTAGCGGGGACTAGCACAGATACGCAGTATTTT	CASSFLAGTSTDTQYF
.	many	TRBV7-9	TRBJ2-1	TGTGCCAGCAGCTCCGAAATTGGTGAGCAGTTCTTC	CASSSEIGEQFF
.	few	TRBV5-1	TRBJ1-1	TGCGCCAGCAGCTTGTATGGAGCTGGGGAGAGCACTGAAGCTTTCTTT	CASSLYGAGESTEAFF
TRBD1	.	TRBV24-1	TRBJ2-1	TGTGCCACCAGTCCAGGGGGTCTCGATGAGCAGTTCTTC	CATSPGGLDEQFF
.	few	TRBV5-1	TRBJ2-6	TGCGCCAGCAGAGAGTCTGGGGCCAACGTCCTGACTTTC	CASRESGANVLTF
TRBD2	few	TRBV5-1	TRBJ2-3	TGCGCCAGCAGCCCCAGTAGCGGGAGCATAGATACGCAGTATTTT	CASSPSSGSIDTQYF
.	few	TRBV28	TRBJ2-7	TGTGCCAGCAGTTATACGGGACTGTTATACGAGCAGTACTTC	CASSYTGLLYEQYF
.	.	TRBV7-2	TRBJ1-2	TGTGCCAGCAGCTTAACGGTGAACACCTATGGCTACACCTTC	CASSLTVNTYGYTF
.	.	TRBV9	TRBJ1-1	TGTGCCAGCAGCGTAGGCGGGGACCGAAGCGAAGCTTTCTTT	CASSVGGDRSEAFF
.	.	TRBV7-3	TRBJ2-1	TGTGCCAGCAGCTTAACAAGCAGGGTAGGGAATGAGCAGTTCTTC	CASSLTSRVGNEQFF
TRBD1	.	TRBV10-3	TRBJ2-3	TGTGCCATCAGCCCGGGACAGGGACCAGATACGCAGTATTTT	CAISPGQGPDTQYF
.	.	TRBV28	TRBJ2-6	TGTGCCAGCAGTTTGATGAGTCTTCGTCGCTCTGGGGCCAACGTCCTGACTTTC	CASSLMSLRRSGANVLTF
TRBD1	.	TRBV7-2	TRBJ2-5	TGTGCCAGCAGTTACAGGGGGCGCGGTGGAGAGACCCAGTACTTC	CASSYRGRGGETQYF
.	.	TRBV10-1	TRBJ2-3	TGCGCCAGCAGTGAAAGCGGCTACGGCACAGATACGCAGTATTTT	CASSESGYGTDTQYF
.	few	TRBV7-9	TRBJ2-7	TGTGCCAGCAGTTCATCCGACAGAACCTACGAGCAGTACTTC	CASSSSDRTYEQYF
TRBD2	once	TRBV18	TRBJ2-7	TGTGCCAGTTCCCCCGGGACTAGCGGGATCCCACCCTACGAGCAGTACTTC	CASSPGTSGIPPYEQYF
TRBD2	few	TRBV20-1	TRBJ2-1	TGCAGTGCTAGATGGGGACTAGCGGGAGTTGATGAGCAGTTCTTC	CSARWGLAGVDEQFF
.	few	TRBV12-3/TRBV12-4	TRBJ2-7	TGTGCCAGCAGCCTAGGGTCAGGGTATCAAGAGCAGTACTTC	CASSLGSGYQEQYF
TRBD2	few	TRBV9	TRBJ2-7	TGTGCCAGCAGCGACACTAGCGGCACCTACGAGCAGTACTTC	CASSDTSGTYEQYF
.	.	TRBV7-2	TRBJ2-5	TGTGCCAGCAGCCAGGACAGAACCGCAGAGACCCAGTACTTC	CASSQDRTAETQYF
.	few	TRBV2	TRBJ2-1	TGTGCCAGCAGGGCGCTTTGGTCCTACAATGAGCAGTTCTTC	CASRALWSYNEQFF
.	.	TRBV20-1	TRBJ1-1	TGCAGTGCTGGCATGGGGAGGGGGACTGAAGCTTTCTTT	CSAGMGRGTEAFF
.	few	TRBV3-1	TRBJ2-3	TGTGCCAGCAGCCAAGACCTAACGAGCACAGATACGCAGTATTTT	CASSQDLTSTDTQYF
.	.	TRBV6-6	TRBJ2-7	TGTGCCAGCAGTTACCCGATTCAGGGAGGTGGCTACGAGCAGTACTTC	CASSYPIQGGGYEQYF
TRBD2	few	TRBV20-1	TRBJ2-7	TGCAGTGGAGGGACGGGAGGGTCCCACGAGCAGTACTTC	CSGGTGGSHEQYF
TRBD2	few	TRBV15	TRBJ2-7	TGTGCCACCAGCAGAGAGTCTAGCGGTACCTACGAGCAGTACTTC	CATSRESSGTYEQYF
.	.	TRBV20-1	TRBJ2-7	TGCAGTGCTAGAGATCTAGATGCGGCTGGCCACGAGCAGTACTTC	CSARDLDAAGHEQYF
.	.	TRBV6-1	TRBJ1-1	TGTGCCAGCAGTGAAGCGAATTTTGGCAGCTGGTTGAACACTGAAGCTTTCTTT	CASSEANFGSWLNTEAFF
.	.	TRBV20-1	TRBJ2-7	TGCAGTGTTACCGCCCCACAAATCTCCCACGAGCAGTACTTC	CSVTAPQISHEQYF
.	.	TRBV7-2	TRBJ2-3	TGTGCCAGCAGCCCGGGGGGCGCTGCGGGAGACACAGATACGCAGTATTTT	CASSPGGAAGDTDTQYF
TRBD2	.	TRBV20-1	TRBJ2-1	TGCAGTGCGCCAGCGGGAGGGGACAATGAGCAGTTCTTC	CSAPAGGDNEQFF